The 6 T cell receptor beta chains in this list originate from one sample, sequenced in a study of blood T cell repertoires in COVID-19. Repertoires were generated with immunoSEQ multiplex PCR, while TCRdb's copy carries only in-frame clones and drops some. The sample records a few hundred thousand clones, approximately 90% being singletons. The sequenced sample was PBMCs or T cells enriched from blood (not recorded which). All receptors come from a woman aged 18-29 years who had recovered from COVID-19.

CDR3 sequence: CASSIDRRRRAGELFF. CDR3 DNA: TGTGCCAGTAGTATAGATCGACGGAGAAGAGCCGGGGAGCTGTTTTTT. This rearrangement joins TRBV19 to TRBJ2-2; no clear D. Trimming removed 0 bases at V and 6 bases at J, with 14 bases between. This CDR3 has 16 amino acids. The germline gives CDR1 LNHDA, CDR2 SQIVND (reference sequence).

This chain connects TRBV7-9 to TRBJ2-7; a weak D match, TRBD1 (6 bases). This CDR3 spans 13 amino acids. The V gene's germline CDR1 is SEHNR and CDR2 FQNEAQ (reference sequence). Trimming stripped 6 bases from V and 2 bases from J, with 11 bases between. The CDR3 sequence: CASRQGQAYEQYF. CDR3 DNA: TGTGCCAGCAGACAGGGACAAGCCTACGAGCAGTACTTC.

The J gene is TRBJ2-1, the V gene TRBV2; TRBD1 matches at 10 bases. The V gene's germline CDR1 is SNHLY and CDR2 FYNNEI. The CDR3 is 14 residues long. Unmatched junction bases numbered 5, after V lost 5 bases and J lost 7 bases. DNA of the CDR3: TGTGCCAGCAGTTTGGGACAGGGGTGGAATGAGCAGTTCTTC. It translates to CASSLGQGWNEQFF.

The V gene is TRBV24-1, the J gene TRBJ1-5, with unresolved D. Trimming left V 1 base short and J 2 bases short, with 5 bases between. There are 14 residues in the CDR3. Per germline, CDR1 KGHDR and CDR2 SFDVKD. Written as DNA, the CDR3 is TGTGCCACCAGTGATTTATCGGGCAATCAGCCCCAGCATTTT. This sequence encodes CATSDLSGNQPQHF.

The gene calls are TRBV11-2 and TRBJ1-1; D is unclear. V lost 5 bases to trimming and J lost 3 bases, with 19 bases between them. CDR3 length: 16 residues. CDR1 is SGHAT, CDR2 FQNNGV, per germline. CDR3 amino acids: CASSPLYGLRDTEAFF. Written as DNA, the CDR3 is TGTGCCAGCAGCCCTCTTTACGGACTAAGAGACACTGAAGCTTTCTTT.

The chain uses TRBV30 and TRBJ2-5, with 8 positions matching TRBD2. This CDR3 spans 14 amino acids. Germline CDR1 GTSNPN, CDR2 SVGIG (reference sequence). Trimming took 3 bases from V and 5 from J; bases not matched to a gene: 8. Here the CDR3 reads CAWSTGGGSETQYF. CDR3 bases: TGTGCCTGGAGCACGGGCGGGGGGAGTGAGACCCAGTACTTC.